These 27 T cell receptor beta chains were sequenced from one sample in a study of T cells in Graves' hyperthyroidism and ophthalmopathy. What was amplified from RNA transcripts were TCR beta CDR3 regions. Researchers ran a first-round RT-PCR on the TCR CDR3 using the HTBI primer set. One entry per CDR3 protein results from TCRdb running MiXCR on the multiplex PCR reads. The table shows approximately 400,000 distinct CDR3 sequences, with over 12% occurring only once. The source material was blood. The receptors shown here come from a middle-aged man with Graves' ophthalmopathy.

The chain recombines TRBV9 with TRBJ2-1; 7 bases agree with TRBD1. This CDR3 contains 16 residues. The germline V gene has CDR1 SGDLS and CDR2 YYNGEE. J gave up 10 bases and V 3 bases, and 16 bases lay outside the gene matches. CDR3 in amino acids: CASSADRTGVVGEQFF. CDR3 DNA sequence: TGTGCCAGCAGCGCAGATAGGACAGGTGTCGTGGGAGAGCAGTTCTTC.

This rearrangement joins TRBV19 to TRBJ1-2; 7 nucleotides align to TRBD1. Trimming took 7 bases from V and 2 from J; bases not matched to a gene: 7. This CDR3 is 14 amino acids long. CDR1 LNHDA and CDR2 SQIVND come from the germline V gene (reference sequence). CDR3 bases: TGTGCCAGTAACGGCGGAGGGGGCAACTATGGCTACACCTTC. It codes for CASNGGGGNYGYTF. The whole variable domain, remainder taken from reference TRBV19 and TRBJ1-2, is DGGITQSPKYLFRKEGQNVTLSCEQNLNHDAMYWYRQDPGQGLRLIYYSQIVNDFQKGDIAEGYSVSREKKESFPLTVTSAQKNPTAFYLCASNGGGGNYGYTFGSGTRLTVV.

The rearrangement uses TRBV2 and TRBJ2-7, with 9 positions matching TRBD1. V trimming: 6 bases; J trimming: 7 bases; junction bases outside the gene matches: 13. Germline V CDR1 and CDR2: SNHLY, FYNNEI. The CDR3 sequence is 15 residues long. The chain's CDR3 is CASSLGQGRGWEQYF. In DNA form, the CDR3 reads TGTGCCAGCAGCCTGGGACAGGGAAGGGGTTGGGAGCAGTACTTC.

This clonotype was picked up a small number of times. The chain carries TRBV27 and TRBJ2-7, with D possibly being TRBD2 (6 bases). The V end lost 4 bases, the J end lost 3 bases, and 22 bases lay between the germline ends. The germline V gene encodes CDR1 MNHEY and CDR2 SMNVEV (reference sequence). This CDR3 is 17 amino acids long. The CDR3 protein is CASSSQGLSGDLYEQYF. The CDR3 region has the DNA TGTGCCAGCAGTTCCCAGGGACTGTCGGGGGACCTCTACGAGCAGTACTTC.

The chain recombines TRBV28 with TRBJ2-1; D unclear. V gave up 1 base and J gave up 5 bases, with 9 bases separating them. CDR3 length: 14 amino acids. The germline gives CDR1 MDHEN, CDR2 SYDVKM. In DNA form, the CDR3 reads TGTGCCAGCAGTTTATACGCGCCCAACAATGAGCAGTTCTTC. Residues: CASSLYAPNNEQFF.

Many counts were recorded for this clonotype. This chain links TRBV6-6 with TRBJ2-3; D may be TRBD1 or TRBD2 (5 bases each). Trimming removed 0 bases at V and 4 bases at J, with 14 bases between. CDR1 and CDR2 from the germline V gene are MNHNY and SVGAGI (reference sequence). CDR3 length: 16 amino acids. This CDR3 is CASSYSPGTSPDTQYF. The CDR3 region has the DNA TGTGCCAGCAGTTACTCGCCAGGGACGTCCCCAGATACGCAGTATTTT.

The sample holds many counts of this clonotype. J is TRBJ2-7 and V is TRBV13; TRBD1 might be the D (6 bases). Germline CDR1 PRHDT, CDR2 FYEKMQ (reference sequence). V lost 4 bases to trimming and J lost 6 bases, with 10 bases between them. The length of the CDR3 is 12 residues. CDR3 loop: CASSSQGTEQYF. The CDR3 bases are TGTGCCAGCAGCTCACAGGGCACCGAGCAGTACTTC.

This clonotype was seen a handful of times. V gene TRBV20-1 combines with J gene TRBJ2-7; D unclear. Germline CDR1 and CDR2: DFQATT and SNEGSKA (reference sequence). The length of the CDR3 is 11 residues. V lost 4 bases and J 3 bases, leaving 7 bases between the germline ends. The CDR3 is CSAMRVYEQYF. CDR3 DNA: TGCAGTGCTATGAGAGTCTACGAGCAGTACTTC.

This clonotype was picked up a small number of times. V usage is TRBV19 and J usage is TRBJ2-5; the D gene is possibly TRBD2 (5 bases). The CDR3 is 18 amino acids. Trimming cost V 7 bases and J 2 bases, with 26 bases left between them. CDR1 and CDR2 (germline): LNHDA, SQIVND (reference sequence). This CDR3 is CASTPFWSGPNTQETQYF. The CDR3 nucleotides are TGTGCCAGTACCCCCTTTTGGAGCGGCCCCAACACACAAGAGACCCAGTACTTC.

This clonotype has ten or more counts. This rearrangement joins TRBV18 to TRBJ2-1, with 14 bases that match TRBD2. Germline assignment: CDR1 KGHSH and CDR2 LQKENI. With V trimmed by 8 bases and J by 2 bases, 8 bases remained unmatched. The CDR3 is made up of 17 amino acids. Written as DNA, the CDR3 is TGTGCCAGCACAGCGGGACTAGCGGGAGCACCCTACAATGAGCAGTTCTTC. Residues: CASTAGLAGAPYNEQFF.

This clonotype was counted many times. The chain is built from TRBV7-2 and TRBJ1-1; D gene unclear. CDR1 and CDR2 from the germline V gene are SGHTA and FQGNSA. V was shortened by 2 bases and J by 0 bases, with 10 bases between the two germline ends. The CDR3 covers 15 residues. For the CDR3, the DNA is TGTGCCAGCAGCTTATCTGCCACTATGAACACTGAAGCTTTCTTT. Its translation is CASSLSATMNTEAFF.

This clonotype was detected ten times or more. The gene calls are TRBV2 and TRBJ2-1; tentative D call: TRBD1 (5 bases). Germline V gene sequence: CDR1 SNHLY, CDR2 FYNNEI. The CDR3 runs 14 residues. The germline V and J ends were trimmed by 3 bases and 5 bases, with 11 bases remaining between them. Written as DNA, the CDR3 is TGTGCCAGCAGTGACAGGGCCCACGACAATGAGCAGTTCTTC. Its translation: CASSDRAHDNEQFF. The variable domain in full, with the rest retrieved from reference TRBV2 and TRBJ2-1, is EPEVTQTPSHQVTQMGQEVILRCVPISNHLYFYWYRQILGQKVEFLVSFYNNEISEKSEIFDDQFSVERPDGSNFTLKIRSTKLEDSAMYFCASSDRAHDNEQFFGPGTRLTVL.

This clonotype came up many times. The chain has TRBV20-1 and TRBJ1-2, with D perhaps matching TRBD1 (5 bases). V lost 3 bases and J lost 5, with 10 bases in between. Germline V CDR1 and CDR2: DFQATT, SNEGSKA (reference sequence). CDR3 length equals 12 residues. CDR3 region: CSARGGGYGYTF. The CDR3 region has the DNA TGCAGTGCTAGGGGGGGAGGTTATGGCTACACCTTC.

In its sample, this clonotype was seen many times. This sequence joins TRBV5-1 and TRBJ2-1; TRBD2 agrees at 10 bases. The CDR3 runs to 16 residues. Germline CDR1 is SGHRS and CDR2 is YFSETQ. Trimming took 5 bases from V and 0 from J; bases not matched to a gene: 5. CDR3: CASRPRTSGSYNEQFF. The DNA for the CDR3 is TGCGCCAGCAGACCCCGGACTAGCGGCTCCTACAATGAGCAGTTCTTC.

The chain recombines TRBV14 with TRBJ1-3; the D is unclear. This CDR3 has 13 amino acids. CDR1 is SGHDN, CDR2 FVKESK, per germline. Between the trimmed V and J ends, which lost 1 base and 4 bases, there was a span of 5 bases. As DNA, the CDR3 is TGTGCCAGCAGCCAAGTCCTCGGAAACACCATATATTTT. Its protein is CASSQVLGNTIYF.

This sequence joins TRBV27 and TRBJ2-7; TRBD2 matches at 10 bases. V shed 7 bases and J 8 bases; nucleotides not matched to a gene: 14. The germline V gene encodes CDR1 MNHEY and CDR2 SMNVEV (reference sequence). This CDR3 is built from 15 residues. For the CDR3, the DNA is TGTGCCAGCAAGGGGGAGAATAGCGGGAGGTCCAAGCAGTACTTC. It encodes CASKGENSGRSKQYF.

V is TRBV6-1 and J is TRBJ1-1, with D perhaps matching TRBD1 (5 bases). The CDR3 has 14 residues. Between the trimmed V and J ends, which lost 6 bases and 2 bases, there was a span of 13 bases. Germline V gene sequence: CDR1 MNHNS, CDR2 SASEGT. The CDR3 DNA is TGTGCCAGCAGCTCCGGGGGGAGTAACACTGAAGCTTTCTTT. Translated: CASSSGGSNTEAFF.

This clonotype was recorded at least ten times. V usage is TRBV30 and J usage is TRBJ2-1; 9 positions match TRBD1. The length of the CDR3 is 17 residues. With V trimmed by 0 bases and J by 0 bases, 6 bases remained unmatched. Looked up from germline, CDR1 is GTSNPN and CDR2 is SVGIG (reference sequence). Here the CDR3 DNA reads TGTGCCTGGAGTGTAGACCGGGACAGGGTCTCCTACAATGAGCAGTTCTTC. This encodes CAWSVDRDRVSYNEQFF. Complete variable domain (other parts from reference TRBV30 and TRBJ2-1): SQTIHQWPATLVQPVGSPLSLECTVEGTSNPNLYWYRQAAGRGLQLLFYSVGIGQISSEVPQNLSASRPQDRQFILSSKKLLLSDSGFYLCAWSVDRDRVSYNEQFFGPGTRLTVL.

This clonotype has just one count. Here the CDR3 reads CASSYSTGVGFDTQYF. CDR3 sequence (DNA): TGTGCCAGCAGCTACTCTACGGGAGTTGGATTCGATACGCAGTATTTT. This chain joins TRBV5-6 and TRBJ2-3, with D possibly being TRBD2 (6 bases). Germline CDR1 is SGHDT and CDR2 is YYEEEE. This CDR3 region has 16 residues. V was trimmed by 3 bases and J by 6 bases, leaving 20 bases between them. The full variable domain, with the rest looked up from reference TRBV5-6 and TRBJ2-3, is DAGVTQSPTHLIKTRGQQVTLRCSPKSGHDTVSWYQQALGQGPQFIFQYYEEEERQRGNFPDRFSGHQFPNYSSELNVNALLLGDSALYLCASSYSTGVGFDTQYFGPGTRLTVL.

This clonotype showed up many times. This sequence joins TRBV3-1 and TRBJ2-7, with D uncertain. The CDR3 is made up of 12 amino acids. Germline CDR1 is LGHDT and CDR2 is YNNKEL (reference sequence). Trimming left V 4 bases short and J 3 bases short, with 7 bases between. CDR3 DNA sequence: TGTGCCAGCAGCCGCCTAAACTACGAGCAGTACTTC. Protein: CASSRLNYEQYF.

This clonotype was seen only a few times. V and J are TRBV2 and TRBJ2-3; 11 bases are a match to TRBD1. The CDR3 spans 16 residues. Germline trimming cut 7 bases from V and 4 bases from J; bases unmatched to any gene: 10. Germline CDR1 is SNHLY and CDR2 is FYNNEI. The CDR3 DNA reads TGTGCCAGCACCTTAAGCGGGGGACAGGGGGCAGATACGCAGTATTTT. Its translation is CASTLSGGQGADTQYF.

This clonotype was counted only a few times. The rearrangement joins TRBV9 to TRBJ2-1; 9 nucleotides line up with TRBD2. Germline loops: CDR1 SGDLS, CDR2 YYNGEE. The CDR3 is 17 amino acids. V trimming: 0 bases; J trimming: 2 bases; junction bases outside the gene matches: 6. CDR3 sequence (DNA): TGTGCCAGCAGCGTAGTGGGCGGGAGGGATACCTACAATGAGCAGTTCTTC. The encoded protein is CASSVVGGRDTYNEQFF.

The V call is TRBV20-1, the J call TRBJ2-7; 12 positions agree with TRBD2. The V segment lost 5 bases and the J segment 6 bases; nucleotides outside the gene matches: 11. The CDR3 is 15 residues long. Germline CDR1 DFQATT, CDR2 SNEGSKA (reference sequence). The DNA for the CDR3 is TGCAGTGCTGGGGCACTAGCGGGAGGTTCTGCCGAGCAGTACTTC. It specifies CSAGALAGGSAEQYF.

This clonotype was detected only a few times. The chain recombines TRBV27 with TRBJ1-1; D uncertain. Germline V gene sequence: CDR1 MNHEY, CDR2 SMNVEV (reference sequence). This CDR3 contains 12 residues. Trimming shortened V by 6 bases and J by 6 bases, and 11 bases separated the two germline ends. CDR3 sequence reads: CASRLGVSEAFF. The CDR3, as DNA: TGTGCCAGCAGATTAGGAGTTTCTGAAGCTTTCTTT.

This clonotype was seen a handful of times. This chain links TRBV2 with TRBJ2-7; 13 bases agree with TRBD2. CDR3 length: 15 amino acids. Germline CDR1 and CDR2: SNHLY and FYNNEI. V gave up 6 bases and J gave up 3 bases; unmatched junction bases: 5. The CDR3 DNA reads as TGTGCCAGCAGGGCTGGACTAGCGGGAGTCTACGAGCAGTACTTC. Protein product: CASRAGLAGVYEQYF.

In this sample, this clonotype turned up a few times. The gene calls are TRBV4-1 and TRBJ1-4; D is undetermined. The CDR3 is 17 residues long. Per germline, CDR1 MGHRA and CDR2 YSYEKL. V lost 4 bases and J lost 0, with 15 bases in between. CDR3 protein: CASSLDFLRATNEKLFF. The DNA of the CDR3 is TGCGCCAGCAGCCTAGACTTTCTGCGTGCAACTAATGAAAAACTGTTTTTT.

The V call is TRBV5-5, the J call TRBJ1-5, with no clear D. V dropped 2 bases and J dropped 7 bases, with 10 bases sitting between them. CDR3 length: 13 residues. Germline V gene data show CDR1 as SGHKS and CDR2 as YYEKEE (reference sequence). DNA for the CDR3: TGTGCCAGCAGCTTTCAGGAATCGCAGCCCCAGCATTTT. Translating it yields CASSFQESQPQHF. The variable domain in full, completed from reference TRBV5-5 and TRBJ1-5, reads DAGVTQSPTHLIKTRGQQVTLRCSPISGHKSVSWYQQVLGQGPQFIFQYYEKEERGRGNFPDRFSARQFPNYSSELNVNALLLGDSALYLCASSFQESQPQHFGDGTRLSIL.